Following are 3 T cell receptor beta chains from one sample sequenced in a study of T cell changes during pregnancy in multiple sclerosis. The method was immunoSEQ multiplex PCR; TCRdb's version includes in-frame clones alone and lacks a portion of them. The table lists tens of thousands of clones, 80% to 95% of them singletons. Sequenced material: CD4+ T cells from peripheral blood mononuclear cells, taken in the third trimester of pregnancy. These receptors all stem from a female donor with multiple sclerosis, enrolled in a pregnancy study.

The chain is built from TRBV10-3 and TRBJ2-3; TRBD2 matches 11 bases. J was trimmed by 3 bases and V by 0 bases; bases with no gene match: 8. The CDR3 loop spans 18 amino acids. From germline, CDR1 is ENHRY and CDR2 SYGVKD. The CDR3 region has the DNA TGTGCCATCAGTGAGTCCGGGCTAGCGGGGGGAAGGACAGATACGCAGTATTTT. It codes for CAISESGLAGGRTDTQYF.

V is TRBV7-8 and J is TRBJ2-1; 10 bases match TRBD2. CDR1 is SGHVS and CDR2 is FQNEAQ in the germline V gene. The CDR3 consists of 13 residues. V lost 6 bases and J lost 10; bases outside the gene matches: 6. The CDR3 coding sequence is TGTGCCAGCAGGCAAGCGGGACTAGCGGAGCAGTTCTTC. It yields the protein CASRQAGLAEQFF.

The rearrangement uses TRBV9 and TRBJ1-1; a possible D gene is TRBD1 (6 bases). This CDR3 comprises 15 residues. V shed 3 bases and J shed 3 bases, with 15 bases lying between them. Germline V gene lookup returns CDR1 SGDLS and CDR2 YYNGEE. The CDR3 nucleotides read TGTGCCAGCAGCGGGCCGGGGGGGCGCGACACTGAAGCTTTCTTT. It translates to CASSGPGGRDTEAFF.